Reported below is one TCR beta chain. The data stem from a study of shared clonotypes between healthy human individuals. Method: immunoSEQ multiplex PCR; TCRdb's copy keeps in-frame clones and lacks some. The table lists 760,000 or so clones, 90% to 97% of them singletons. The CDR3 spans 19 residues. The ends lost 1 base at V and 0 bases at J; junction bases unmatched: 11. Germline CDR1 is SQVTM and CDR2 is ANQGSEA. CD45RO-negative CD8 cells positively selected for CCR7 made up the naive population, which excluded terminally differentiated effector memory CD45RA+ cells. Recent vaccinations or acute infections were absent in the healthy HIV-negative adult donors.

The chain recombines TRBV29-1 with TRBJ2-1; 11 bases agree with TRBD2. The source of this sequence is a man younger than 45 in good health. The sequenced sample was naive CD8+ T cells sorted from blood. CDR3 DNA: TGCAGCGTTGAAGGTACTAGCGGGAGCTCTCAGAGCTCCTACAATGAGCAGTTCTTC. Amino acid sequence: CSVEGTSGSSQSSYNEQFF.